This T cell receptor (beta chain) stems from a study of cytomegalovirus exposure and HLA in healthy donors. The overall study: A later analysis reported the 120 or so validation repertoires used the same platform as the roughly 700 first-cohort repertoires. The study, taken as a whole, reports: Testing in vitro showed a few CMV-associated chains specific for CMV antigens. According to a subsequent analysis, TCR clusters identified in the first cohort showed a tendency to co-occur across the 100 to 150 validation repertoires. The study labeled 170 or so TCR beta chains cytomegalovirus-associated.

Of note for this clone: What it recognizes is unknown.

Germline-derived CDR1 and CDR2 are MNHEY and SMNVEV (reference sequence). The CDR3 totals 14 residues. V trimming: 4 bases; J trimming: 7 bases; junction bases outside the gene matches: 4. Here immunoSEQ multiplex PCR was the method, and the copy in TCRdb shows in-frame clones only, minus some. Of approximately 200,000 clones listed, 65% to 90% are singletons. The V and J genes are TRBV27 and TRBJ1-4; 9 bases map to TRBD1. This clonotype was sampled from a woman in her thirties in good health and CMV-seropositive. Sequenced input: PBMCs. CDR3 amino acids: CASSSGQGSEKLFF. The CDR3 nucleotides are TGTGCCAGCAGTTCAGGACAGGGGTCTGAAAAACTGTTTTTT.